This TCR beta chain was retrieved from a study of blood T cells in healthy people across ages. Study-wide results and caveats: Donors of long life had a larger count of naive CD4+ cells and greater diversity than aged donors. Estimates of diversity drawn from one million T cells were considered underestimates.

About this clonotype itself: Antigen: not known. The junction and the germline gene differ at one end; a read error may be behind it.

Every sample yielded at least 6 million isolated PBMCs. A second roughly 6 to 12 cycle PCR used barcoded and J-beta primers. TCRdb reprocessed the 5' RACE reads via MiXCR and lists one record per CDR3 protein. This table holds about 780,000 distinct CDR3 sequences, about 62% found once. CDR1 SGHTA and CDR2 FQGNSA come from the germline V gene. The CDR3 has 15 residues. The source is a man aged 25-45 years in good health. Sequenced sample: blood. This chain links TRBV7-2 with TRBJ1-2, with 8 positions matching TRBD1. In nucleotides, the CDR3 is TGTGCCTGCAGCGAGACGACAGGGGCGGTCTATGGCTACACCTTC. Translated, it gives CACSETTGAVYGYTF.